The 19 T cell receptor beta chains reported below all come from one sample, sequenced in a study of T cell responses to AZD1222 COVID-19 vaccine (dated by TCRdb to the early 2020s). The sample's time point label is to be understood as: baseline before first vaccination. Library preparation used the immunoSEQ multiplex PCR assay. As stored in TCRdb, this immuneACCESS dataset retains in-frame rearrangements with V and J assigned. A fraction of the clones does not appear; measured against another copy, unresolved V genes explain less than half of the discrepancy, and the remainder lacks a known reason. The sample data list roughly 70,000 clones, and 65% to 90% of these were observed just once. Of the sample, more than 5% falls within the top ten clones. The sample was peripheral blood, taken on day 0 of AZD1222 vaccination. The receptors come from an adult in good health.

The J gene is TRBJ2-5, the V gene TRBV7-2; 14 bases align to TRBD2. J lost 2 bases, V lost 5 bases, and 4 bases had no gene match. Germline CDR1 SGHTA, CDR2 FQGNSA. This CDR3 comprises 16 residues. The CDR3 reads CASSPRTSGGQETQYF. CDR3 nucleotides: TGTGCCAGCAGCCCCCGGACTAGCGGGGGGCAAGAGACCCAGTACTTC.

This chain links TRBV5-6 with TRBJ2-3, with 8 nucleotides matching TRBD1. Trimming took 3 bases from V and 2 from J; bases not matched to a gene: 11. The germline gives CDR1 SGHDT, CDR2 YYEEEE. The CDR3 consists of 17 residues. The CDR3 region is CASSSATGAALTDTQYF. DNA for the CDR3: TGTGCCAGCAGCTCCGCGACAGGGGCCGCGCTCACAGATACGCAGTATTTT. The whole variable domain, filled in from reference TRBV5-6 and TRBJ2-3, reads DAGVTQSPTHLIKTRGQQVTLRCSPKSGHDTVSWYQQALGQGPQFIFQYYEEEERQRGNFPDRFSGHQFPNYSSELNVNALLLGDSALYLCASSSATGAALTDTQYFGPGTRLTVL.

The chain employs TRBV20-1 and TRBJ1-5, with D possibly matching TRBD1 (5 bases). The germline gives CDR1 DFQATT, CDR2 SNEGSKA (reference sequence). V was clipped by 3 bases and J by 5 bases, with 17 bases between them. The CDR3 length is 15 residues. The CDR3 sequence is CSASTGSRGDQPQHF. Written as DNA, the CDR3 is TGCAGTGCTAGTACAGGCTCCCGGGGGGATCAGCCCCAGCATTTT.

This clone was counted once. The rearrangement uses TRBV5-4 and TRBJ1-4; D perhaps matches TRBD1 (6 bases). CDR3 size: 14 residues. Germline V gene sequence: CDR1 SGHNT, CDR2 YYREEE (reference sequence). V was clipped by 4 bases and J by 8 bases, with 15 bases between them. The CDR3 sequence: CASSPGHRKEKLFF. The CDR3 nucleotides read TGTGCCAGCAGCCCGGGACACCGAAAAGAAAAACTGTTTTTT.

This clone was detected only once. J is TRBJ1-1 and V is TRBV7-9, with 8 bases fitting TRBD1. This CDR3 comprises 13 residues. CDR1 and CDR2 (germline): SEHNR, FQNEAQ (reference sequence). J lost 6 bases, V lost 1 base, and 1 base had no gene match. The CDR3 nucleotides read TGTGCCAGCAGCTTAGTGACAGGGGCTGAAGCTTTCTTT. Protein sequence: CASSLVTGAEAFF.

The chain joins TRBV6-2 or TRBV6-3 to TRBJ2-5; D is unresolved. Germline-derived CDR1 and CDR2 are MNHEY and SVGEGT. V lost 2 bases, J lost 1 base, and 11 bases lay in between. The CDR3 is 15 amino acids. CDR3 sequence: CASSYHPRIQETQYF. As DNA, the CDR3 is TGTGCCAGCAGTTACCATCCGAGAATCCAAGAGACCCAGTACTTC.

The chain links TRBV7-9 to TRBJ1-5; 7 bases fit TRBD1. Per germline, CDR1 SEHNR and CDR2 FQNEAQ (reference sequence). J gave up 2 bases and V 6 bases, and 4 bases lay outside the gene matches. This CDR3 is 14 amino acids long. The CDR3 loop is CASSPDRGNQPQHF. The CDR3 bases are TGTGCCAGCAGTCCCGACAGGGGCAATCAGCCCCAGCATTTT. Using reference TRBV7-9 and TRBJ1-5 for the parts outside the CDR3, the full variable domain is DTGVSQNPRHKITKRGQNVTFRCDPISEHNRLYWYRQTLGQGPEFLTYFQNEAQLEKSRLLSDRFSAERPKGSFSTLEIQRTEQGDSAMYLCASSPDRGNQPQHFGDGTRLSIL.

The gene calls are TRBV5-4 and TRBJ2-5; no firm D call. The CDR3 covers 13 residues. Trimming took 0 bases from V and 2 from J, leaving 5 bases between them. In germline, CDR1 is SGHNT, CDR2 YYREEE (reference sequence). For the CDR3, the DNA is TGTGCCAGCAGCTTGGAGCTGCAAGAGACCCAGTACTTC. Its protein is CASSLELQETQYF.

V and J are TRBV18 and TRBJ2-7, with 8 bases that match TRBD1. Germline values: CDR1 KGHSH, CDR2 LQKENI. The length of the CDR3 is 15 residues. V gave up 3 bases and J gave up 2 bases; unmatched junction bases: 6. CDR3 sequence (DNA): TGTGCCAGCTCACCGGACAGGGCGAAGCCCTACGAGCAGTACTTC. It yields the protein CASSPDRAKPYEQYF.

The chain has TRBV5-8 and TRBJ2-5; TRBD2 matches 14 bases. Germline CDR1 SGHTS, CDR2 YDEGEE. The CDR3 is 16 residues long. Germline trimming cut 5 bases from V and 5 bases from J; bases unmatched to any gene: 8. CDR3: CASSQTSGGASETQYF. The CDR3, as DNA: TGTGCCAGCAGTCAGACTAGCGGGGGGGCCTCGGAGACCCAGTACTTC.

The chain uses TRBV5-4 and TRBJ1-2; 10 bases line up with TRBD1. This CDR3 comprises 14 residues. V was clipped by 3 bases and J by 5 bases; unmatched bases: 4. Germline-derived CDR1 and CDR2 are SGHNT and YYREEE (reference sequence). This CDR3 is CASSSGTGVYGYTF. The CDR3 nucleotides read TGTGCCAGCAGCTCCGGGACAGGGGTATATGGCTACACCTTC.

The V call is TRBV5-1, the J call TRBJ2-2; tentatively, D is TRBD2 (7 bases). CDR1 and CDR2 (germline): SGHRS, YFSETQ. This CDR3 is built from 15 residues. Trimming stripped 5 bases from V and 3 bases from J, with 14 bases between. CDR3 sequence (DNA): TGCGCCAGCAGTCTCGAGGGGGGGCACACCGGGGAGCTGTTTTTT. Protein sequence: CASSLEGGHTGELFF.

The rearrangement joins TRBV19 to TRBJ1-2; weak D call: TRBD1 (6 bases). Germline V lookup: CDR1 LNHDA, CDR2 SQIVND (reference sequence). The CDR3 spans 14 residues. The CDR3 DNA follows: TGTGTCAGACCTCCTGGGGGGCAGAGCTATGGCTACACCTTC. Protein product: CVRPPGGQSYGYTF. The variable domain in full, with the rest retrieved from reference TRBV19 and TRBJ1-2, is DGGITQSPKYLFRKEGQNVTLSCEQNLNHDAMYWYRQDPGQGLRLIYYSQIVNDFQKGDIAEGYSVSREKKESFPLTVTSAQKNPTAFYLCVRPPGGQSYGYTFGSGTRLTVV.

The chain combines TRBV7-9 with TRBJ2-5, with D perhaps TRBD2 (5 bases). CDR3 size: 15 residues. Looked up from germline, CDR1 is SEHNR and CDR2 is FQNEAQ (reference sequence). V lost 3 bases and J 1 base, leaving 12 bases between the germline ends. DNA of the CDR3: TGTGCCAGCAGCTTGAGCGGAACCGTCCAAGAGACCCAGTACTTC. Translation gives CASSLSGTVQETQYF.

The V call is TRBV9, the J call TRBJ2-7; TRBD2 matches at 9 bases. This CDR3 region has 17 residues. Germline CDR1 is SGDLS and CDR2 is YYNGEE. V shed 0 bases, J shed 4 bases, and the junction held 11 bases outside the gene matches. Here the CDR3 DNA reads TGTGCCAGCAGCGTAGCTCCGGGTCGAGCGGGGGGTTACGAGCAGTACTTC. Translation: CASSVAPGRAGGYEQYF.

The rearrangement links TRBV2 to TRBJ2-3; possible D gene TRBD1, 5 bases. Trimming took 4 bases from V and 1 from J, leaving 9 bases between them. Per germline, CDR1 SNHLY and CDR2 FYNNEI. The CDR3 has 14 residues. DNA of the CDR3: TGTGCCAGCAGTGTGTTGGGGCGCACAGATACGCAGTATTTT. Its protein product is CASSVLGRTDTQYF.

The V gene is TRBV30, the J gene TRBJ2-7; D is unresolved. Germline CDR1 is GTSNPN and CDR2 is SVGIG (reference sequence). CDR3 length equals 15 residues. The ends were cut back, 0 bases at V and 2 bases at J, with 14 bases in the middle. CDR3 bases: TGTGCCTGGAGTGTAAGTCGATGGCAGACCTACGAGCAGTACTTC. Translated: CAWSVSRWQTYEQYF.

The CDR3 sequence: CASSEAPSGGEYQETQYF. In nucleotides, the CDR3 is TGTGCCAGCAGTGAAGCCCCTAGCGGGGGGGAGTACCAAGAGACCCAGTACTTC. This chain links TRBV6-1 with TRBJ2-5, with 12 positions matching TRBD2. With 0 bases clipped from V and 0 bases from J, the junction kept 5 bases outside the gene matches. Germline CDR1 and CDR2: MNHNS and SASEGT. The CDR3 runs to 18 residues.

The CDR3 nucleotides are TGTGCCAGCTCACCGACAGGGGACGAGCAGTACTTC. The encoded protein is CASSPTGDEQYF. The chain recombines TRBV18 with TRBJ2-7; 8 bases match TRBD1. This CDR3 spans 12 amino acids. Germline trimming cut 3 bases from V and 5 bases from J; bases unmatched to any gene: 0. Germline assignment: CDR1 KGHSH and CDR2 LQKENI. The variable domain in full, with the rest retrieved from reference TRBV18 and TRBJ2-7, is NAGVMQNPRHLVRRRGQEARLRCSPMKGHSHVYWYRQLPEEGLKFMVYLQKENIIDESGMPKERFSAEFPKEGPSILRIQQVVRGDSAAYFCASSPTGDEQYFGPGTRLTVT.